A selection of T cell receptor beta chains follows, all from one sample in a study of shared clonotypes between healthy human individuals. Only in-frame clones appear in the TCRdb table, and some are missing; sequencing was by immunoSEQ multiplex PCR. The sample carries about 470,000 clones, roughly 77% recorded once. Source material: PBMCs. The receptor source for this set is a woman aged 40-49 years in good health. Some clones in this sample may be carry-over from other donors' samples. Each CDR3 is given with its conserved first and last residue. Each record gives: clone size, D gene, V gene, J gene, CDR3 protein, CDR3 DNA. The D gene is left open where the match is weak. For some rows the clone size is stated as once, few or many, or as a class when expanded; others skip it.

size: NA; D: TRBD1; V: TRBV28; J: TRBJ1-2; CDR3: CASSLPDRGPYGYTF; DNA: TGTGCCAGCAGTTTACCTGACAGGGGGCCCTATGGCTACACCTTC
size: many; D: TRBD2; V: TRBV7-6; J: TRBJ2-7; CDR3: CASSNRLAGGPPTF; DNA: TGTGCCAGCAGCAACAGACTAGCGGGAGGGCCTCCTACCTTC
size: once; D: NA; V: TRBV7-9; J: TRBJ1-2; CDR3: CASSLAMDGDRGYTF; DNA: TGTGCCAGCAGCTTAGCCATGGACGGGGATCGAGGCTACACCTTC
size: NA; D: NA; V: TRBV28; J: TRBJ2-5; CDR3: CASSRGEAEAQYF; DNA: TGTGCCAGCAGTCGCGGGGAGGCAGAGGCCCAGTACTTC
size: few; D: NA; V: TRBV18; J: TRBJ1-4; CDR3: CASSPQNEKLFF; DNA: TGTGCCAGCTCACCACAGAATGAAAAACTGTTTTTT
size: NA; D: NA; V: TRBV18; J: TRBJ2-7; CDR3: CASSANPGAEEQYF; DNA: TGTGCCAGCTCAGCCAACCCGGGGGCTGAAGAGCAGTACTTC
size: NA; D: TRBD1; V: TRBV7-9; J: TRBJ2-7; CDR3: CASSFGTAYEQYF; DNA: TGTGCCAGCAGCTTCGGGACAGCCTACGAGCAGTACTTC
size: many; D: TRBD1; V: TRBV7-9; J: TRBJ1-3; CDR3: CASSLDGRGPGNTIYF; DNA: TGTGCCAGCAGCTTAGATGGCAGGGGGCCTGGAAACACCATATATTTT
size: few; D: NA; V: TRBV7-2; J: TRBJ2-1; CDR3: CASSLRAYNEQFF; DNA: TGTGCCAGCAGCCTAAGGGCTTACAATGAGCAGTTCTTC
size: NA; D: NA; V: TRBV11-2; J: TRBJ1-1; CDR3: CASSLGGRLEAFF; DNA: TGTGCCAGCAGCTTAGGCGGCAGGCTTGAAGCTTTCTTT
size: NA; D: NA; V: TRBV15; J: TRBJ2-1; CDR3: CATSRATNEQFF; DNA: TGTGCCACCAGCAGAGCTACAAATGAGCAGTTCTTC
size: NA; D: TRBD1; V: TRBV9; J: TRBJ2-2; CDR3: CASSVSSTGAGELFF; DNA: TGTGCCAGCAGCGTATCCTCGACAGGGGCCGGGGAGCTGTTTTTT
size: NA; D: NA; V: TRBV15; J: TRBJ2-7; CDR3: CATGTLYEQYF; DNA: TGTGCCACCGGGACTTTGTACGAGCAGTACTTC
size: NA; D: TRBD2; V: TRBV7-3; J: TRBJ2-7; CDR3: CASSLTGLAGGPLSYEQYF; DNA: TGTGCCAGCAGCTTAACGGGACTAGCGGGAGGGCCGCTATCCTACGAGCAGTACTTC
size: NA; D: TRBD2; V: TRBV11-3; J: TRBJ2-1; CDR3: CASSSRTRDYYEQFF; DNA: TGTGCCAGCAGCTCCAGAACCCGGGACTACTATGAGCAGTTCTTC
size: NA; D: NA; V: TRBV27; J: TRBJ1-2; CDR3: CASTRAGRDYGYTF; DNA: TGTGCCAGCACTAGAGCAGGTCGGGACTATGGCTACACCTTC
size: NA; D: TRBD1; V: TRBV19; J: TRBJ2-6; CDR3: CASSSSRDRAGANVLTF; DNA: TGTGCCAGTAGTTCGTCCCGGGACAGGGCTGGGGCCAACGTCCTGACTTTC
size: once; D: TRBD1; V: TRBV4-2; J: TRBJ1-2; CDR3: CASSQETGTGRGYTF; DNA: TGTGCCAGCAGCCAAGAGACCGGGACAGGGAGAGGCTACACCTTC
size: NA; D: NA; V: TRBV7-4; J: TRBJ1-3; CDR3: CASSIKSGSGNTIYF; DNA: TGTGCCAGCAGCATCAAGTCTGGCTCTGGAAACACCATATATTTT
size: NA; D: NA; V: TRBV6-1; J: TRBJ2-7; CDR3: CASRAPGQLYEQYF; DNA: TGTGCCAGCAGAGCACCGGGACAACTATACGAGCAGTACTTC
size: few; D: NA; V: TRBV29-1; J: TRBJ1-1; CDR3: CSVAPVNTEAFF; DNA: TGCAGCGTTGCTCCGGTGAACACTGAAGCTTTCTTT
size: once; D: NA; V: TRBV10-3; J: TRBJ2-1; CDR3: CAIGGTYALNYNEQFF; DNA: TGTGCCATCGGGGGCACATATGCCTTAAACTACAATGAGCAGTTCTTC
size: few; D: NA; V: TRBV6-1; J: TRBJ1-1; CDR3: CASSSAENTEAFF; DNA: TGTGCCAGCTCCTCAGCCGAGAACACTGAAGCTTTCTTT
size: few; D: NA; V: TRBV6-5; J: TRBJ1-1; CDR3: CASSRATANTEAFF; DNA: TGTGCCAGCAGCCGAGCTACGGCGAACACTGAAGCTTTCTTT
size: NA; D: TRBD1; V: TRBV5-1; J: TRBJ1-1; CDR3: CASSFRGGANTEAFF; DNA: TGCGCCAGCAGCTTCCGAGGGGGCGCGAACACTGAAGCTTTCTTT
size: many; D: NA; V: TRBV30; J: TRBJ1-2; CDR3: CAWGGRSYNYGYTF; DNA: TGTGCCTGGGGGGGACGAAGCTATAACTATGGCTACACCTTC
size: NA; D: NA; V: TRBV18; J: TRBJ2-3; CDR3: CASSPTGVDTDTQYF; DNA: TGTGCCAGCTCACCAACGGGGGTAGACACAGATACGCAGTATTTT
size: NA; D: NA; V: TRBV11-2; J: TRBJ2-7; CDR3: CASSSLIARTRYEQYF; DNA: TGTGCCAGCAGCTCCTTGATAGCCCGAACTAGGTACGAGCAGTACTTC
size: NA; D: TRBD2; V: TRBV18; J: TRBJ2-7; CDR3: CASSPSGDYEQYF; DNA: TGTGCCAGCTCACCGAGCGGGGATTACGAGCAGTACTTC
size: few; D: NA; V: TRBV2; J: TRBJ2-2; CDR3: CASSAGSGELFF; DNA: TGTGCCAGCAGTGCAGGTTCCGGGGAGCTGTTTTTT
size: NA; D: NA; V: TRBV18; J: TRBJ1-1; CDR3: CASSPRTASMNTEAFF; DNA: TGTGCCAGCTCACCTAGGACAGCATCTATGAACACTGAAGCTTTCTTT
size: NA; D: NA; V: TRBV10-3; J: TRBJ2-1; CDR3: CAISEFNQALSSYNEQFF; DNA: TGTGCCATCAGTGAGTTCAACCAAGCCCTTTCCTCCTACAATGAGCAGTTCTTC
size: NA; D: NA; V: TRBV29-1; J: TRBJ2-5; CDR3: CSVGPPLETQYF; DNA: TGCAGCGTGGGACCCCCCCTAGAGACCCAGTACTTC
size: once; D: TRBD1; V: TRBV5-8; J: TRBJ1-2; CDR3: CASSLGFQGGYGYTF; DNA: TGTGCCAGCAGCCTCGGGTTTCAGGGGGGCTATGGCTACACCTTC
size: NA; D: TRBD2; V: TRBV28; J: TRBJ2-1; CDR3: CASSYPGLAGSGEQFF; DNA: TGTGCCAGCAGCTATCCGGGACTAGCGGGATCGGGTGAGCAGTTCTTC
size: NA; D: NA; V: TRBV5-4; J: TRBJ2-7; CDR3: CASSPDAALDEQYF; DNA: TGTGCCAGCAGCCCGGACGCGGCTCTGGACGAGCAGTACTTC
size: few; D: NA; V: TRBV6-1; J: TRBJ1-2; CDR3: CASSERFGYTF; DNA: TGTGCCAGCAGTGAAAGGTTCGGCTACACCTTC